A single T cell receptor beta chain is shown here with its context. V was pared by 4 bases and J by 4 bases, with 10 bases between. CDR1 is SGHTA and CDR2 is FQGNSA in the germline V gene. The CDR3 loop spans 13 amino acids. These data belong to a study of blood T cell repertoires in COVID-19. Overall study context: Both acute and convalescent COVID-19 samples were obtained from the United States, Italy and Spain. Nucleic acid was either cDNA or gDNA, and it came from T cells, B-cell-depleted T cells, or PBMCs.

Original analysis: For nucleated cells, counts were estimated from reference gene primer amplification. Repertoires were generated with immunoSEQ multiplex PCR, while TCRdb's copy carries only in-frame clones and drops some. That table furnishes V, J and clone size, whereas the DNA furnished D and trimming. Found here are 300,000 to 400,000 clones, around 87% of them singletons; the top ten hold 4%. The TCR sequence derives from a woman between 50 and 59 years old with active or convalescent COVID-19. The sample comprised peripheral blood. The gene calls are TRBV7-2 and TRBJ1-1; D unresolved. The CDR3 loop reads CASSSQEGTEAFF. The CDR3 DNA reads TGTGCCAGCAGCTCCCAGGAGGGCACTGAAGCTTTCTTT.